Listed here are 6 T cell receptor beta chains from one sample, sequenced in a study of T-cell reconstitution after alpha-beta-depleted transplantation in children. Construction of the TCRbeta library involved unique molecular identifiers. MiXCR, applied by TCRdb to the PCR reads, yields one record per CDR3 protein. Of some 290,000 distinct CDR3 sequences in the sample, approximately 23% were seen once. Sequenced here: PBMCs, mostly from graft donor cells, sampled 180 days after TCRalphabeta/CD19-depleted stem cell transplant. The source of these receptors is a male patient under 18 who had a stem cell transplant for acute lymphoblastic leukemia, so the T cells may come from the graft donor.

This clonotype has more than one count but fewer than ten. The chain joins TRBV4-1 to TRBJ1-1; 9 bases agree with TRBD1. V lost 1 base to trimming and J lost 2 bases; unmatched junction nucleotides: 5. The CDR3 consists of 16 residues. Germline V gene sequence: CDR1 MGHRA, CDR2 YSYEKL. The DNA for the CDR3 is TGCGCCAGCAGCCAAGTGGGACAGGGATATAACACTGAAGCTTTCTTT. As protein: CASSQVGQGYNTEAFF.

The CDR3 loop reads CASSDRVYHEQFF. Here the CDR3 DNA reads TGCGCCAGCAGCGACAGGGTTTACCATGAGCAGTTCTTC. The rearrangement links TRBV5-1 to TRBJ2-1; 7 bases agree with TRBD1. Germline assignment: CDR1 SGHRS and CDR2 YFSETQ. Trimming removed 4 bases from V and 8 bases from J; junction bases left unmatched: 6. CDR3 size: 13 residues.

The chain combines TRBV7-9 with TRBJ2-5; 7 bases match TRBD2. With 0 bases clipped from V and 9 bases from J, the junction kept 7 bases outside the gene matches. This CDR3 has 14 residues. Germline V lookup: CDR1 SEHNR, CDR2 FQNEAQ (reference sequence). CDR3 nucleotide sequence: TGTGCCAGCAGCTTAGCACAGTTGGCGGGGGCCCAGTACTTC. This sequence encodes CASSLAQLAGAQYF. Full variable domain (missing parts from reference TRBV7-9 and TRBJ2-5): DTGVSQNPRHKITKRGQNVTFRCDPISEHNRLYWYRQTLGQGPEFLTYFQNEAQLEKSRLLSDRFSAERPKGSFSTLEIQRTEQGDSAMYLCASSLAQLAGAQYFGPGTRLLVL.

Here the CDR3 DNA reads TGTGCTAGTGGTTTGGCTCACCCCGGGACAGGAGTTACCACCGGGGAGCTGTTTTTT. This sequence encodes CASGLAHPGTGVTTGELFF. V usage is TRBV12-5 and J usage is TRBJ2-2; 8 nucleotides line up with TRBD1. Per germline, CDR1 LGHNT and CDR2 FRNRAP. CDR3 size: 19 residues. J was trimmed by 4 bases and V by 1 base; bases with no gene match: 14.

This clonotype was found once. The gene calls are TRBV7-6 and TRBJ2-5, with a weak D call TRBD2 (5 bases). V lost 1 base and J lost 1, with 10 bases in between. CDR3 size: 15 residues. The germline V gene has CDR1 SGHVS and CDR2 FNYEAQ. The chain's CDR3 is CASSLEPGTQETQYF. The CDR3 coding sequence is TGTGCCAGCAGCTTAGAGCCGGGAACCCAAGAGACCCAGTACTTC.

This clonotype occurred a few times. V and J are TRBV5-1 and TRBJ2-1, with 12 bases that match TRBD2. V lost 6 bases, J lost 3 bases, and 16 bases stayed unmatched. The CDR3 has 19 amino acids. Germline V gene data show CDR1 as SGHRS and CDR2 as YFSETQ. The CDR3 is CASKLLTSGRRPYYNEQFF. The DNA of the CDR3 is TGCGCCAGCAAACTGCTGACTAGCGGGAGAAGACCATACTACAATGAGCAGTTCTTC.